These T cell receptor beta chains were read from a single sample in a study of blood T cells in healthy people across ages. One entry per CDR3 protein results from TCRdb running MiXCR on the 5' RACE reads. Of hundreds of thousands of distinct CDR3 sequences detected, about 50% appear once; the ten largest clones hold about 14%. Sample: blood. Receptor source: a woman aged 80 or over in good health. The CDR3 runs from the conserved cysteine through the conserved F or W. A D gene is named only where the DNA matches it firmly. Clone size is not always given. Where it is, it says once, few, many or a class for expanded clones.

TRBJ2-1	14	TRBD2	many	TRBV28	CASLGAGPRNEQFF	TGTGCCAGTCTCGGAGCGGGGCCCCGCAATGAGCAGTTCTTC
TRBJ2-5	13	TRBD2	many	TRBV20-1	CSAVLAGKETQYF	TGCAGTGCAGTGCTAGCGGGAAAAGAGACCCAGTACTTC
TRBJ1-1	13	NA	few	TRBV29-1	CSVLTAMNTEAFF	TGCAGCGTTTTGACAGCGATGAACACTGAAGCTTTCTTT
TRBJ2-5	15	NA	many	TRBV28	CASAALGRTQETQYF	TGTGCCAGCGCCGCCCTAGGACGTACCCAAGAGACCCAGTACTTC
TRBJ2-3	16	NA	few	TRBV3-1	CASSQGRFRDGDTQYF	TGTGCCAGCAGCCAGGGTAGATTTCGGGATGGGGATACGCAGTATTTT
TRBJ2-3	14	NA	many	TRBV5-1	CASSPSSRLDTQYF	TGCGCCAGCAGCCCATCATCGCGTCTGGATACGCAGTATTTT
TRBJ2-1	15	TRBD2	NA	TRBV7-9	CASTSRTSSYNEQFF	TGTGCCAGCACCTCCAGGACTAGCTCCTACAATGAGCAGTTCTTC
TRBJ1-6	14	NA	NA	TRBV20-1	CSARGGANNSPLHF	TGCAGTGCTAGGGGCGGGGCCAATAATTCACCCCTCCACTTT
TRBJ2-3	16	NA	many	TRBV7-2	CASSTRLGSGTDTQYF	TGTGCCAGCAGCACCCGGTTGGGTTCTGGCACAGATACGCAGTATTTT
TRBJ2-7	14	NA	NA	TRBV6-5	CASSRALSSYEQYF	TGTGCCAGCAGTCGGGCGTTGAGCTCCTACGAGCAGTACTTC
TRBJ2-7	14	NA	many	TRBV14	CASSQALAAYEQYF	TGTGCCAGCAGCCAAGCCCTAGCTGCCTACGAGCAGTACTTC
TRBJ1-4	16	NA	NA	TRBV20-1	CSARELRALIGEKLFF	TGCAGTGCTAGAGAGTTACGGGCCTTAATAGGAGAAAAACTGTTTTTT
TRBJ2-7	13	NA	many	TRBV10-3	CAALGGSGYEQYF	TGTGCCGCCCTTGGAGGGTCTGGCTACGAGCAGTACTTC
TRBJ2-5	14	NA	NA	TRBV12-3/TRBV12-4	CASSLPDRRETQYF	TGTGCCAGCAGTCTCCCTGACAGGAGAGAGACCCAGTACTTC
TRBJ2-1	13	TRBD1	NA	TRBV2	CASTRDRANEQFF	TGTGCCAGCACCCGGGACAGGGCGAATGAGCAGTTCTTC
TRBJ2-4	16	TRBD1	NA	TRBV25-1	CASSADRGSRGKEQYF	TGTGCCAGCAGTGCAGACAGGGGATCTCGGGGCAAGGAGCAGTACTTC
TRBJ2-2	14	NA	few	TRBV7-9	CASRKLAYTGELFF	TGTGCCAGCAGAAAACTAGCTTACACCGGGGAGCTGTTTTTT
TRBJ2-7	13	NA	many	TRBV5-1	CASSANLNYEQYF	TGCGCCAGCAGCGCGAATTTGAACTACGAGCAGTACTTC
TRBJ2-1	13	NA	many	TRBV7-9	CASSFRALNEQFF	TGTGCCAGCAGCTTTCGGGCCCTCAATGAGCAGTTCTTC
TRBJ2-7	13	TRBD1	NA	TRBV25-1	CASRGQAAYEQYF	TGTGCCAGCAGAGGACAGGCCGCCTACGAGCAGTACTTC
TRBJ2-3	15	TRBD2	NA	TRBV27	CASSLELAGGREQYF	TGTGCCAGCAGTTTAGAACTAGCGGGGGGGAGGGAGCAGTATTTT
TRBJ1-4	14	NA	NA	TRBV20-1	CSARDVRGDEKLFF	TGCAGTGCTAGAGATGTCCGGGGTGATGAAAAACTGTTTTTT
TRBJ2-7	14	NA	NA	TRBV2	CASSPALAPYEQYF	TGTGCCAGCTCGCCCGCTCTAGCTCCCTACGAGCAGTACTTC
TRBJ2-1	17	TRBD2	few	TRBV20-1	CSARDLSGGAGANEQFF	TGCAGTGCTAGAGATCTCAGCGGGGGGGCTGGTGCGAATGAGCAGTTCTTC
TRBJ1-5	14	NA	NA	TRBV6-2/TRBV6-3	CASSYGPGIQPQHF	TGTGCCAGCAGTTACGGCCCCGGGATTCAGCCCCAGCATTTT
TRBJ2-7	14	TRBD1	many	TRBV13	CASSLEQGTYEQYF	TGTGCCAGCAGCTTAGAACAGGGGACCTACGAGCAGTACTTC
TRBJ2-1	15	NA	NA	TRBV28	CASRTTTFGYNEQFF	TGTGCCAGCCGAACTACGACATTTGGATACAATGAGCAGTTCTTC
TRBJ1-2	13	NA	few	TRBV27	CASRQDLDYGYTF	TGTGCCAGCAGACAGGATTTGGACTATGGCTACACCTTC
TRBJ1-1	13	TRBD1	few	TRBV7-9	CASSSLQGVSAFF	TGTGCCAGCAGCTCCCTCCAGGGGGTCTCAGCTTTCTTT
TRBJ2-1	19	NA	once	TRBV9	CASSGGPERTLGIYNEQFF	TGTGCCAGCAGCGGGGGACCCGAGCGGACCCTGGGGATATACAATGAGCAGTTCTTC
TRBJ2-1	16	TRBD2	NA	TRBV4-1	CASSQSLAGPGNEQFF	TGCGCCAGCAGCCAGTCACTAGCGGGGCCGGGAAATGAGCAGTTCTTC
TRBJ2-3	14	NA	NA	TRBV20-1	CSVQGGRESDTQYF	TGCAGTGTCCAGGGGGGGCGCGAGTCAGATACGCAGTATTTT
TRBJ1-5	14	NA	NA	TRBV12-3/TRBV12-4	CASSPAGGSQPQHF	TGTGCCAGCAGTCCCGCGGGGGGAAGTCAGCCCCAGCATTTT
TRBJ2-2	14	NA	NA	TRBV28	CAIRKGGSTGELFF	TGTGCCATCCGTAAGGGGGGTAGCACCGGGGAGCTGTTTTTT
TRBJ2-1	14	TRBD1	many	TRBV5-1	CASTGTGSYNEQFF	TGCGCCAGCACCGGGACAGGCTCCTACAATGAGCAGTTCTTC
TRBJ2-5	11	NA	NA	TRBV20-1	CSAASIETQYF	TGCAGTGCTGCCTCAATAGAGACCCAGTACTTC